This is a list of T cell receptor beta chains from one sample in a study of monozygotic twins with inflammatory bowel disease. TCRdb derives one entry per CDR3 protein from the 5' RACE reads, leaving out DNA. The specimen's table records over 100,000 distinct CDR3 sequences. Sequencing used blood. The receptor set was obtained from a human donor with ulcerative colitis or Crohn's disease, or a healthy co-twin of an affected twin (not recorded which). Each CDR3 is given with its conserved first and last residue.

J gene	V gene	CDR3 protein
TRBJ2-2	TRBV20-1	CSVFDGGTGELFF
TRBJ2-3	TRBV29-1	CSVPGTGSDTQYF
TRBJ2-7	TRBV4-3	CASSQGRISYEQYF
TRBJ1-4	TRBV28	CASSLNRAATNEKLFF
TRBJ2-3	TRBV28	CASTLGGDTQYF
TRBJ1-6	TRBV24-1	CATRESPNSPLHF
TRBJ2-5	TRBV5-1	CASSLATPQETQYF
TRBJ2-5	TRBV20-1	CSARDPLAGGSGETQYF
TRBJ2-5	TRBV29-1	CSVEQRAELLYQETQYF
TRBJ1-4	TRBV6-5	CASSYRDATNEKLFF
TRBJ2-7	TRBV11-2	CASSLAGRAASYEQYF